One and the same sample provided the 30 T cell receptor beta chains below, sequenced in a study of CD8 T cells in Susac syndrome. RNA amounts of roughly 0.45 to 1 ug underwent reverse transcription with random hexamers. TCRdb itself ran the immunoSEQ multiplex PCR reads through MiXCR, one entry per CDR3 protein. The repertoire holds roughly 250,000 distinct CDR3 sequences, with 90% to 97% as singletons. The material sequenced was CD4+ T cells from PBMCs. These receptors all stem from a human donor with Susac syndrome.

The chain uses TRBV4-2 and TRBJ1-2; tentatively, D is TRBD1 (6 bases). Trimming cost V 5 bases and J 7 bases, with 17 bases left between them. The CDR3 runs to 14 residues. The germline V gene encodes CDR1 LGHNA and CDR2 YNFKEQ. The CDR3 here is CASSSHRELIGYTF. CDR3 DNA sequence: TGTGCCAGCAGCTCCCACAGGGAGTTGATTGGCTACACCTTC.

V usage is TRBV25-1 and J usage is TRBJ1-2; D remains unclear. CDR3 length: 13 amino acids. V was trimmed by 5 bases and J by 3 bases, leaving 10 bases between them. Germline-derived CDR1 and CDR2 are MGHDK and SYGVNS. The CDR3 nucleotides are TGTGCCAGCAGTCGTGGCAGTTACTATGGCTACACCTTC. Translating gives CASSRGSYYGYTF.

The J gene is TRBJ1-2, the V gene TRBV7-9, with TRBD1 identical over 7 bases. The CDR3 is made up of 15 amino acids. CDR1 SEHNR and CDR2 FQNEAQ come from the germline V gene (reference sequence). V lost 5 bases, J lost 3 bases, and 9 bases stayed unmatched. CDR3 sequence (DNA): TGTGCCAGCAGCCCGAGGGGGCAATACGACTATGGCTACACCTTC. It encodes CASSPRGQYDYGYTF. The variable domain in full, completed from reference TRBV7-9 and TRBJ1-2, reads DTGVSQNPRHKITKRGQNVTFRCDPISEHNRLYWYRQTLGQGPEFLTYFQNEAQLEKSRLLSDRFSAERPKGSFSTLEIQRTEQGDSAMYLCASSPRGQYDYGYTFGSGTRLTVV.

The genes are TRBV7-3 and TRBJ2-2, with a weak D call TRBD1 (5 bases). Deletions cut 4 bases from V and 1 base from J, with 7 bases between. Germline V CDR1 and CDR2: SGHTA, FQGTGA. The length of the CDR3 is 14 residues. The chain's CDR3 is CASSSTVNTGELFF. The CDR3 DNA reads as TGTGCCAGCAGCTCGACAGTGAACACCGGGGAGCTGTTTTTT.

The genes are TRBV20-1 and TRBJ2-5; D unclear. Germline loops: CDR1 DFQATT, CDR2 SNEGSKA (reference sequence). This CDR3 contains 12 residues. The ends were cut back, 6 bases at V and 2 bases at J, with 10 bases in the middle. CDR3 in DNA: TGCAGTGCGATGGATTCACAAGAGACCCAGTACTTC. Residues: CSAMDSQETQYF.

The V call is TRBV3-1, the J call TRBJ2-3, with 9 positions matching TRBD1. There are 15 residues in the CDR3. In germline, CDR1 is LGHDT, CDR2 YNNKEL (reference sequence). The ends lost 5 bases at V and 4 bases at J; junction bases unmatched: 7. The CDR3 bases are TGTGCCAGCAGCGATCCCGACAGGGGGGCAGATACGCAGTATTTT. This gives the protein CASSDPDRGADTQYF.

V is TRBV5-1 and J is TRBJ2-1; D remains ambiguous. This CDR3 contains 12 residues. Trimming took off 7 bases at V and 9 bases at J, with 14 bases between the two ends. Per germline, CDR1 SGHRS and CDR2 YFSETQ. This chain's CDR3 is CASGTELGEQFF. CDR3 nucleotides: TGCGCCAGCGGTACGGAGCTGGGTGAGCAGTTCTTC.

J is TRBJ2-1 and V is TRBV3-1, with 15 bases identical to TRBD2. CDR3 length: 16 residues. V gave up 3 bases and J gave up 7 bases; unmatched junction bases: 4. Germline CDR1 reads LGHDT; CDR2 reads YNNKEL (reference sequence). The CDR3 is CASSQRGTSGRNEQFF. The CDR3 DNA follows: TGTGCCAGCAGCCAGCGGGGGACTAGCGGGAGGAATGAGCAGTTCTTC.

The chain joins TRBV2 to TRBJ2-1, with a possible D match to TRBD1 (6 bases). Germline V gives CDR1 SNHLY, CDR2 FYNNEI. V shed 8 bases and J shed 2 bases, with 10 bases lying between them. The CDR3 has 13 residues. CDR3 sequence reads: CASCGQPYNEQFF. For the CDR3, the DNA is TGTGCCAGCTGCGGACAGCCCTACAATGAGCAGTTCTTC.

This clonotype showed up just once. V usage is TRBV27 and J usage is TRBJ1-2; TRBD1 matches 7 bases. The length of the CDR3 is 13 residues. J gave up 3 bases and V 3 bases, and 1 base lay outside the gene matches. CDR1 is MNHEY and CDR2 is SMNVEV in the germline V gene (reference sequence). The CDR3, as DNA: TGTGCCAGCAGTTTCCAGGGGGACTATGGCTACACCTTC. It yields the protein CASSFQGDYGYTF.

The chain carries TRBV18 and TRBJ1-2; the D is unclear. The V end was cut by 1 base, the J end by 1 base, with 13 bases between. Per germline, CDR1 KGHSH and CDR2 LQKENI. The length of the CDR3 is 16 residues. The CDR3 loop reads CASSPLRAQINYGYTF. In DNA form, the CDR3 reads TGTGCCAGCTCACCACTCCGGGCCCAAATTAACTATGGCTACACCTTC.

The J gene is TRBJ2-7, the V gene TRBV18; TRBD1 aligns across 8 bases. The V and J ends lost 2 bases and 7 bases, in that order; junction bases with no gene match: 13. Germline V gene sequence: CDR1 KGHSH, CDR2 LQKENI. The CDR3 sequence is 16 residues long. The CDR3 loop reads CASSPRPDRERGEQYF. The CDR3 coding sequence is TGTGCCAGCTCACCAAGACCGGACAGGGAGAGGGGGGAGCAGTACTTC.

V usage is TRBV20-1 and J usage is TRBJ1-5, with no clear D. The CDR3 totals 12 residues. The V and J ends lost 1 base and 9 bases respectively, with 10 bases between them. CDR1 DFQATT and CDR2 SNEGSKA come from the germline V gene (reference sequence). CDR3 bases: TGCAGTGCTAGAGGTAATCTCGCGCCCCAGCATTTT. It yields the protein CSARGNLAPQHF.

The V and J genes are TRBV25-1 and TRBJ1-1; 7 positions agree with TRBD1. The V gene's germline CDR1 is MGHDK and CDR2 SYGVNS. With 3 bases clipped from V and 6 bases from J, the junction kept 7 bases outside the gene matches. This CDR3 comprises 14 residues. CDR3 bases: TGTGCCAGCAGTGAGTACGGGGACAGCGCTGAAGCTTTCTTT. It codes for CASSEYGDSAEAFF.

The chain couples TRBV29-1 to TRBJ2-7, with 14 bases lining up with TRBD2. Looked up from germline, CDR1 is SQVTM and CDR2 is ANQGSEA. The CDR3 extends over 17 amino acids. V lost 4 bases to trimming and J lost 5 bases; unmatched junction nucleotides: 13. The CDR3 is CSVVAQGGLAGVHEQYF. The DNA for the CDR3 is TGCAGCGTTGTAGCACAGGGGGGACTAGCGGGAGTCCACGAGCAGTACTTC.

The V and J genes are TRBV3-1 and TRBJ2-7; the D is unclear. The CDR3 is 15 amino acids. V was cut by 2 bases and J by 2 bases, with 13 bases left in between. Germline CDR1 and CDR2: LGHDT and YNNKEL (reference sequence). The DNA for the CDR3 is TGTGCCAGCAGCCAACAGGCAGCCAGCGCCTACGAGCAGTACTTC. It encodes CASSQQAASAYEQYF.

The chain recombines TRBV15 with TRBJ2-1; 8 nucleotides line up with TRBD2. This CDR3 region has 14 residues. V lost 1 base to trimming and J lost 8 bases; unmatched junction nucleotides: 4. The germline gives CDR1 LNHNV, CDR2 YYDKDF (reference sequence). CDR3: CATSRGGTRDEQFF. In DNA form, the CDR3 reads TGTGCCACCAGCAGAGGAGGGACTAGAGATGAGCAGTTCTTC. Full variable domain (rest looked up from reference TRBV15 and TRBJ2-1): DAMVIQNPRYQVTQFGKPVTLSCSQTLNHNVMYWYQQKSSQAPKLLFHYYDKDFNNEADTPDNFQSRRPNTSFCFLDIRSPGLGDTAMYLCATSRGGTRDEQFFGPGTRLTVL.

This sequence joins TRBV29-1 and TRBJ2-7; possibly TRBD1 or TRBD2 for D (5 bases each). CDR3 length equals 16 residues. The germline V and J ends were trimmed by 5 bases and 2 bases, with 22 bases remaining between them. Germline V gene sequence: CDR1 SQVTM, CDR2 ANQGSEA. The CDR3: CSVTPHGAPTPYEQYF. Here the CDR3 DNA reads TGCAGCGTTACCCCCCACGGGGCGCCTACACCCTACGAGCAGTACTTC.

The rearrangement joins TRBV12-3 or TRBV12-4 to TRBJ2-7, with D perhaps TRBD2 (6 bases). CDR3 length: 11 amino acids. Between the trimmed V and J ends, which lost 7 bases and 4 bases, there was a span of 8 bases. DNA of the CDR3: TGTGCCAGCACTCGGGGGTACGAGCAGTACTTC. This translates into CASTRGYEQYF.

V usage is TRBV18 and J usage is TRBJ2-7; 9 positions match TRBD1. The CDR3 has 15 residues. V dropped 4 bases and J dropped 3; count of bases not matched to a gene: 7. CDR1 is KGHSH and CDR2 is LQKENI in the germline V gene. The CDR3 DNA sequence: TGTGCCAGCTCACTTACCGGGACAGGGAGCTACGAGCAGTACTTC. Its protein is CASSLTGTGSYEQYF.

V usage is TRBV10-3 and J usage is TRBJ1-5, with D perhaps matching TRBD1 (6 bases). The germline V and J ends were trimmed by 6 bases and 7 bases, with 10 bases remaining between them. Germline lookup yields CDR1 ENHRY and CDR2 SYGVKD. CDR3 size: 12 residues. The CDR3 is CAIRGTGQPQHF. The CDR3 DNA sequence: TGTGCCATCAGAGGAACAGGGCAGCCCCAGCATTTT.

This chain links TRBV29-1 with TRBJ2-1, with D uncertain. Germline V gives CDR1 SQVTM, CDR2 ANQGSEA. Trimming shortened V by 7 bases and J by 7 bases, and 29 bases separated the two germline ends. CDR3 size: 17 residues. The CDR3 reads CSDPSPWFLNSPNEQFF. CDR3 bases: TGCAGCGACCCCTCCCCCTGGTTTCTTAACAGTCCGAATGAGCAGTTCTTC.

The J gene is TRBJ2-7, the V gene TRBV28, with D perhaps TRBD2 (6 bases). Germline CDR1 reads MDHEN; CDR2 reads SYDVKM. Trimming took off 5 bases at V and 5 bases at J, with 16 bases between the two ends. CDR3 size: 14 residues. The CDR3 spells CASSRYGGSDEQYF. DNA of the CDR3: TGTGCCAGCAGTAGGTATGGGGGGTCCGACGAGCAGTACTTC.

This sequence joins TRBV29-1 and TRBJ1-1; no definite D call. Germline CDR1 is SQVTM and CDR2 is ANQGSEA. The CDR3 is 16 amino acids. Deletions cut 7 bases from V and 3 bases from J, with 24 bases between. The CDR3 is CSAYYLSSVRDTEAFF. For the CDR3, the DNA is TGCAGCGCTTACTATCTATCGTCTGTGAGGGACACTGAAGCTTTCTTT.

This clonotype has a single count. This chain connects TRBV4-1 to TRBJ2-1; a possible D gene is TRBD2 (5 bases). CDR3 size: 15 residues. Germline V gene sequence: CDR1 MGHRA, CDR2 YSYEKL. V shed 5 bases and J shed 3 bases, with 14 bases lying between them. The CDR3 protein is CASSTDGLVYNEQFF. Written as DNA, the CDR3 is TGCGCCAGCAGCACTGACGGACTGGTCTACAATGAGCAGTTCTTC.

The genes are TRBV29-1 and TRBJ1-2; D remains unclear. CDR1 is SQVTM, CDR2 ANQGSEA, per germline. V dropped 3 bases and J dropped 2 bases, with 10 bases sitting between them. This CDR3 comprises 13 residues. CDR3 DNA sequence: TGCAGCGTTGAGGACCCCCTCAACTATGGCTACACCTTC. Residues: CSVEDPLNYGYTF.

J is TRBJ2-7 and V is TRBV5-4; D perhaps matches TRBD2 (6 bases). CDR3 length: 18 residues. The ends were cut back, 1 base at V and 3 bases at J, with 23 bases in the middle. CDR1 SGHNT and CDR2 YYREEE come from the germline V gene (reference sequence). Here the CDR3 DNA reads TGTGCCAGCAGCTTGTGGGAATTCTCCGGGACTGTTCTCTACGAGCAGTACTTC. The encoded protein is CASSLWEFSGTVLYEQYF.

The chain links TRBV7-2 to TRBJ2-2; 9 bases agree with TRBD2. Germline V gene lookup returns CDR1 SGHTA and CDR2 FQGNSA. J gave up 7 bases and V 2 bases, and 11 bases lay outside the gene matches. The CDR3 runs 17 residues. The CDR3: CASSLPGTSLIVGELFF. The CDR3 DNA follows: TGTGCCAGCAGCTTACCCGGGACTAGCCTAATTGTCGGGGAGCTGTTTTTT.

This chain links TRBV29-1 with TRBJ2-3, with D tentatively TRBD1 (5 bases). V shed 4 bases and J shed 2 bases, with 13 bases lying between them. The CDR3 length is 14 residues. CDR1 SQVTM and CDR2 ANQGSEA come from the germline V gene. CDR3 residues: CSVAGIRDTDTQYF. DNA of the CDR3: TGCAGCGTTGCAGGGATTAGAGACACAGATACGCAGTATTTT.

This chain joins TRBV7-2 and TRBJ2-5; D unresolved. The CDR3 length is 13 residues. The ends were cut back, 2 bases at V and 4 bases at J, with 8 bases in the middle. Germline assignment: CDR1 SGHTA and CDR2 FQGNSA. The DNA for the CDR3 is TGTGCCAGCAGCTTAATGGGTCGAGAGACCCAGTACTTC. Amino acids: CASSLMGRETQYF.